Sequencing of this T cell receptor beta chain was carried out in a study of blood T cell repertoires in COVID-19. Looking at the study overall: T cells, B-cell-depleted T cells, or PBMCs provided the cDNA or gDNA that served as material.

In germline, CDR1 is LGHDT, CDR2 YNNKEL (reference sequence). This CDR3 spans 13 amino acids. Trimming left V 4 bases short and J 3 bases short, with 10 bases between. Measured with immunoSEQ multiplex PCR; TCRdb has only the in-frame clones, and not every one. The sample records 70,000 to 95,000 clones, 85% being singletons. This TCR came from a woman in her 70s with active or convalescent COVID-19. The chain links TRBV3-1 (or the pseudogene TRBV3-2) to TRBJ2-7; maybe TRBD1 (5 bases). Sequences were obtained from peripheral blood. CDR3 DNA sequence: TGTGCCAGCAGCCGGGTCCAGGGCTACGAGCAGTACTTC. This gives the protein CASSRVQGYEQYF.